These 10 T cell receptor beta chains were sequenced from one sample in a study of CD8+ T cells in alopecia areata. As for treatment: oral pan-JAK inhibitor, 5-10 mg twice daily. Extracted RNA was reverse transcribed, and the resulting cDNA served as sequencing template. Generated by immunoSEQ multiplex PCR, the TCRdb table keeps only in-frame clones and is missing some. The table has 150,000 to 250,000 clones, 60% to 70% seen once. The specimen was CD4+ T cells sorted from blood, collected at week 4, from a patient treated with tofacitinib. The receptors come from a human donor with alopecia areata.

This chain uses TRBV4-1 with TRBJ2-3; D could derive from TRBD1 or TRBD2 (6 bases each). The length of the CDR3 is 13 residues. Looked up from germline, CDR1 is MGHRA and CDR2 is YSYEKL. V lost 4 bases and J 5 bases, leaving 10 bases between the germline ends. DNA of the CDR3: TGCGCCAGCAGCCTTAGGGGGGAAGATACGCAGTATTTT. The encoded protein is CASSLRGEDTQYF.

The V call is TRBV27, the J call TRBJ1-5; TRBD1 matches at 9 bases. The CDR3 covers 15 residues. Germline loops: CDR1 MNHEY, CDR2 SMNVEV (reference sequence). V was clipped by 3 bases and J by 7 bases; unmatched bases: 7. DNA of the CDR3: TGTGCCAGCAGTTTGGAGGGACAGGGTTTCCAGCCCCAGCATTTT. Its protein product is CASSLEGQGFQPQHF.

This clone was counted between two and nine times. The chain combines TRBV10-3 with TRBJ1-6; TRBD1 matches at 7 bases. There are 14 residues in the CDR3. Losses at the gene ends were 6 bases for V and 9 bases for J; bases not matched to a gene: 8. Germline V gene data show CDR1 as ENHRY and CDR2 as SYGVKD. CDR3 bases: TGTGCCATCAGAGTCGACAGGGAGGGTTCACCCCTCCACTTT. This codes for CAIRVDREGSPLHF.

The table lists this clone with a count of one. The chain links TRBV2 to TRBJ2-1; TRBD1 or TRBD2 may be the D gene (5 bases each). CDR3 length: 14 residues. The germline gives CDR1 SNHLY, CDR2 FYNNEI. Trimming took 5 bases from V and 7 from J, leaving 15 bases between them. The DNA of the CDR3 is TGTGCCAGCAGTTTGGGGACCGACCTGAATGAGCAGTTCTTC. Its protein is CASSLGTDLNEQFF.

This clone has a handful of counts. CDR3 in amino acids: CASSLGQGPGNTIYF. CDR3 nucleotide sequence: TGTGCCAGCAGCTTAGGACAGGGTCCTGGAAACACCATATATTTT. The chain couples TRBV7-2 to TRBJ1-3, with TRBD1 matching over 7 bases. Looked up from germline, CDR1 is SGHTA and CDR2 is FQGNSA. With 1 base clipped from V and 2 bases from J, the junction kept 2 bases outside the gene matches. The CDR3 is made up of 15 amino acids.

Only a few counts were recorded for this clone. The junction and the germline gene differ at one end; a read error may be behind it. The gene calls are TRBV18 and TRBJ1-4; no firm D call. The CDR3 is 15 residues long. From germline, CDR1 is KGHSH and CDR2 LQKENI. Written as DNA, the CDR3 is TGTGCCAGCTCCCCAATTCCAGGCGACTCTGAAAAACTGCTTTTT. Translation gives CASSPIPGDSEKLLF.

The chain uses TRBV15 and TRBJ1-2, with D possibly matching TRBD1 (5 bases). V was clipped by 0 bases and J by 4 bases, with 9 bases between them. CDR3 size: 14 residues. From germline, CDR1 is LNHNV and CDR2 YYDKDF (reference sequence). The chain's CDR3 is CATSRELGGYGYTF. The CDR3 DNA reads TGTGCCACCAGCAGAGAATTGGGGGGCTATGGCTACACCTTC.

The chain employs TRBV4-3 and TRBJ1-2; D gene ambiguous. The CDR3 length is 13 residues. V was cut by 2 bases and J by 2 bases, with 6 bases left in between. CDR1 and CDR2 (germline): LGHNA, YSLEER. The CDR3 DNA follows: TGCGCCAGCAGCCAATTCGTCAACTATGGCTACACCTTC. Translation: CASSQFVNYGYTF.

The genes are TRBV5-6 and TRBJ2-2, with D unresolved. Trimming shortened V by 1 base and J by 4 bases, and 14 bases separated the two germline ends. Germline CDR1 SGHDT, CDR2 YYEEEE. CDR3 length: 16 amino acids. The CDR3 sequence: CASSLQIQVFTGELFF. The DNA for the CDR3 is TGTGCCAGCAGCTTGCAGATCCAGGTCTTCACCGGGGAGCTGTTTTTT.

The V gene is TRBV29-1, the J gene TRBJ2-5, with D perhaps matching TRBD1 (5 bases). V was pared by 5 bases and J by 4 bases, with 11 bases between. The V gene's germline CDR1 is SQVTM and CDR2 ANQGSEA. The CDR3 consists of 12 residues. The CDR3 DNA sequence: TGCAGCGTTTGTATTCAGGGAGAGACCCAGTACTTC. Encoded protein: CSVCIQGETQYF.